The 18 T cell receptor beta chains below come from one sample, sequenced in a study of T cell changes during pregnancy in multiple sclerosis. Clones were read by immunoSEQ multiplex PCR, and TCRdb kept only the in-frame ones, dropping some. Of some 71,000 clones listed, just over 90% are singletons. The sample here was peripheral blood, taken after pregnancy. The receptors here all came from a female donor with multiple sclerosis, enrolled in a pregnancy study.

This rearrangement joins TRBV15 to TRBJ2-1; D call uncertain. V was cut by 8 bases and J by 2 bases, with 16 bases left in between. In germline, CDR1 is LNHNV, CDR2 YYDKDF (reference sequence). The CDR3 sequence is 15 residues long. CDR3 sequence: CATPHRGSPYNEQFF. The CDR3 DNA sequence: TGTGCCACCCCACACCGAGGCTCCCCCTACAATGAGCAGTTCTTC.

As regards this clone: A read error may produce the germline difference seen at one junction end. The sample has other DNA sequences that encode this CDR3 too. The V gene is TRBV5-4, the J gene TRBJ2-3; D is unclear. Germline V gene lookup returns CDR1 SGHNT and CDR2 YYREEE (reference sequence). CDR3 length equals 12 residues. CDR3 coding DNA: TGTGCCAGCAGCTTTCGTTCCGATACACAGTATTTT. This translates into CASSFRSDTQYF. The complete variable domain, with remaining parts taken from reference TRBV5-4 and TRBJ2-3, reads ETGVTQSPTHLIKTRGQQVTLRCSSQSGHNTVSWYQQALGQGPQFIFQYYREEENGRGNFPPRFSGLQFPNYSSELNVNALELDDSALYLCASSFRSDTQYFGPGTRLTVL.

The chain couples TRBV2 to TRBJ2-3, with TRBD2 identical over 8 bases. Germline values: CDR1 SNHLY, CDR2 FYNNEI. The CDR3 is 15 amino acids. J was trimmed by 2 bases and V by 4 bases; bases with no gene match: 5. Here the CDR3 reads CASSGAGAVTDTQYF. Here the CDR3 DNA reads TGTGCCAGCAGTGGAGCGGGAGCCGTCACAGATACGCAGTATTTT.

The CDR3 loop is CASSLVSRKATDTQYF. Written as DNA, the CDR3 is TGCGCCAGCAGCTTGGTATCCAGGAAAGCAACAGATACGCAGTATTTT. V is TRBV5-1 and J is TRBJ2-3; D is undetermined. The length of the CDR3 is 16 residues. V was trimmed by 0 bases and J by 3 bases, leaving 14 bases between them. Germline loops: CDR1 SGHRS, CDR2 YFSETQ.

As for this clone: One junction end disagrees with the germline gene, perhaps due to a read error. The V call is TRBV9, the J call TRBJ2-1; 14 bases agree with TRBD2. Germline V CDR1 and CDR2: SGDLS, YYNGEE. The CDR3 is 13 residues long. The CDR3 DNA reads as TGTGCCAGCAGCGTAACGGGACTAGCGGGAGTGATCTTC. Its translation: CASSVTGLAGVIF. The complete variable domain, with remaining parts taken from reference TRBV9 and TRBJ2-1, reads DSGVTQTPKHLITATGQRVTLRCSPRSGDLSVYWYQQSLDQGLQFLIQYYNGEERAKGNILERFSAQQFPDLHSELNLSSLELGDSALYFCASSVTGLAGVIFGPGTRLTVL.

CDR3 in amino acids: CAIRSTTSGDYNEQFF. The CDR3 coding sequence is TGTGCCATCAGATCGACGACTAGCGGGGACTACAATGAGCAGTTCTTC. The gene calls are TRBV10-3 and TRBJ2-1, with TRBD2 matching over 11 bases. The CDR3 has 16 amino acids. V was pared by 6 bases and J by 3 bases, with 7 bases of the junction left unmatched. Per the germline V gene, CDR1 is ENHRY and CDR2 is SYGVKD.

In its sample, this clone was seen once. The CDR3: CASSPSGRLYNEQFF. CDR3 in DNA: TGTGCCAGCAGTCCTAGCGGGAGACTCTACAATGAGCAGTTCTTC. This chain connects TRBV28 to TRBJ2-1, with TRBD2 identical over 10 bases. Per germline, CDR1 MDHEN and CDR2 SYDVKM. CDR3 size: 15 residues. V lost 5 bases and J lost 3; bases outside the gene matches: 4.

The chain recombines TRBV2 with TRBJ2-5; tentative D call: TRBD1 (5 bases). CDR3 size: 15 residues. V lost 4 bases and J 2 bases, leaving 14 bases between the germline ends. In germline, CDR1 is SNHLY, CDR2 FYNNEI. The CDR3 DNA follows: TGTGCCAGCAGTGGACTCCGTGGGGCTCAAGAGACCCAGTACTTC. Translated: CASSGLRGAQETQYF.

The chain links TRBV5-4 to TRBJ1-1, with 9 positions matching TRBD1. V shed 3 bases and J 4 bases; nucleotides not matched to a gene: 4. Germline CDR1 reads SGHNT; CDR2 reads YYREEE (reference sequence). The CDR3 loop spans 14 amino acids. The CDR3 sequence: CASSWGQGGTEAFF. The DNA for the CDR3 is TGTGCCAGCAGCTGGGGACAGGGCGGCACTGAAGCTTTCTTT.

This clone is a singleton in its sample. This chain joins TRBV6-5 and TRBJ2-7; TRBD2 agrees at 10 bases. The germline V gene has CDR1 MNHEY and CDR2 SVGAGI. The CDR3 is 15 amino acids. Trimming cost V 2 bases and J 7 bases; bases outside gene matches: 8. CDR3 coding DNA: TGTGCCAGCAGTTACGGAACTAGCGGGAAAGGGGAGCAGTACTTC. This sequence encodes CASSYGTSGKGEQYF.

The rearrangement joins TRBV5-1 to TRBJ1-4; no clear D gene. CDR1 and CDR2 from the germline V gene are SGHRS and YFSETQ. Trimming removed 4 bases at V and 0 bases at J, with 10 bases between. The CDR3 length is 15 residues. CDR3 region: CASSLVSATNEKLFF. DNA for the CDR3: TGCGCCAGCAGCCTGGTGTCTGCAACTAATGAAAAACTGTTTTTT.

The chain has TRBV19 and TRBJ1-5; 7 nucleotides agree with TRBD1. J lost 4 bases, V lost 5 bases, and 8 bases had no gene match. Germline V gene lookup returns CDR1 LNHDA and CDR2 SQIVND (reference sequence). This CDR3 contains 15 residues. For the CDR3, the DNA is TGTGCCAGTAGTTTTCGACAGGGAAAAAATCAGCCCCAGCATTTT. Protein sequence: CASSFRQGKNQPQHF.

The chain couples TRBV25-1 to TRBJ1-3; tentatively, D is TRBD1 (6 bases). The ends were cut back, 1 base at V and 2 bases at J, with 12 bases in the middle. From germline, CDR1 is MGHDK and CDR2 SYGVNS. This CDR3 has 16 residues. CDR3 DNA sequence: TGTGCCAGCAGTGAATGGAAGGGGGTAGCTGGAAACACCATATATTTT. Amino acids: CASSEWKGVAGNTIYF.

The CDR3 nucleotides are TGTGCCAGCAGTTCGGGGATGCCTAATGAAAAACTGTTTTTT. Protein sequence: CASSSGMPNEKLFF. The rearrangement links TRBV2 to TRBJ1-4; unclear D gene. The germline V and J ends were trimmed by 5 bases and 3 bases, with 10 bases remaining between them. The germline CDR1 and CDR2 sequences are SNHLY and FYNNEI. The CDR3 loop spans 14 amino acids.

The chain has TRBV28 and TRBJ2-7; 8 bases line up with TRBD2. The CDR3 spans 16 residues. Germline trimming cut 6 bases from V and 5 bases from J; bases unmatched to any gene: 15. Germline CDR1 reads MDHEN; CDR2 reads SYDVKM. The CDR3 here is CASSTRGGSRRHEQYF. Here the CDR3 DNA reads TGTGCCAGCAGCACCCGCGGGGGGAGTCGGAGGCACGAGCAGTACTTC.

This chain joins TRBV5-1 and TRBJ2-1, with 13 nucleotides matching TRBD2. There are 17 residues in the CDR3. Losses at the gene ends were 4 bases for V and 1 base for J; bases not matched to a gene: 5. From germline, CDR1 is SGHRS and CDR2 YFSETQ. The CDR3 nucleotides are TGCGCCAGCAGCCTGGGACTAGCGGGAAGGTCCTACAATGAGCAGTTCTTC. Translation: CASSLGLAGRSYNEQFF.

The chain joins TRBV5-6 to TRBJ1-1; 7 bases are shared with TRBD1. V lost 0 bases, J lost 4 bases, and 3 bases stayed unmatched. CDR1 SGHDT and CDR2 YYEEEE come from the germline V gene. The CDR3 has 14 residues. Here the CDR3 reads CASSLAQGVTEAFF. CDR3 sequence (DNA): TGTGCCAGCAGCTTGGCTCAGGGGGTCACTGAAGCTTTCTTT.

V gene TRBV27 combines with J gene TRBJ2-3; 7 nucleotides agree with TRBD2. J gave up 1 base and V 3 bases, and 4 bases lay outside the gene matches. The CDR3 extends over 15 amino acids. Germline values: CDR1 MNHEY, CDR2 SMNVEV (reference sequence). The CDR3 sequence: CASSLRERGTDTQYF. The CDR3 DNA reads TGTGCCAGCAGTTTGCGGGAGAGGGGCACAGATACGCAGTATTTT.